This T cell receptor (beta chain) is from a study of T-cell memory formation after mild COVID-19. Broader study findings: Pre-infection memory contained some responding clones, which suggested that cross-reactive memory had joined.

Each CDR3 protein is one row after TCRdb ran MiXCR on the 5' RACE reads. The repertoire includes about 430,000 distinct CDR3 sequences, roughly a quarter of them detected once, and about 10% sits in the top ten. CDR1 is SGHVS, CDR2 FQNEAQ, per germline. The CDR3 is made up of 15 amino acids. V was pared by 4 bases and J by 4 bases, with 7 bases of the junction left unmatched. This clonotype turned up a few times. Its antigen is as yet unknown. The clonotype was recovered from an adult woman who had mild COVID-19 (a few samples of this study predate the infection). Cell type and time point are not known. Sequencing was done on a sample of PBMCs or a T cell subset sorted from them (not recorded which). This chain joins TRBV7-8 and TRBJ1-3, with TRBD1 identical over 7 bases. The CDR3 DNA is TGTGCCAGCAGCTCCGACAGGGTTTGGGGAAACACCATATATTTT. It translates to CASSSDRVWGNTIYF.